Detailed here is one T cell receptor beta chain. This CDR3 is built from 15 residues. Per the germline V gene, CDR1 is SGHVT and CDR2 is SQSDAQ. Trimming cost V 5 bases and J 1 base, with 13 bases left between them. TCRB transcripts that were expressed got sequenced, as all of the isolated RNA had been reverse transcribed. Sequenced by immunoSEQ multiplex PCR; TCRdb stores in-frame clones only, minus some. The sample lists around 250,000 clones; roughly an eighth were seen once. The data originate from a study of beta chain features in type 1 diabetes. This receptor was obtained from a middle-aged woman in good health. Sequenced: naive CD4+ T cells from blood. The V gene is TRBV7-4, the J gene TRBJ2-3; D is possibly TRBD2 (5 bases). The CDR3, as DNA: TGTGCCAGCAGCAACACCGGGATGCGCACAGATACGCAGTATTTT. Translating it yields CASSNTGMRTDTQYF. Together with reference TRBV7-4 and TRBJ2-3, the CDR3 gives the full variable domain: GAGVSQSPRYKVAKRGRDVALRCDSISGHVTLYWYRQTLGQGSEVLTYSQSDAQRDKSGRPSGRFSAERPERSVSTLKIQRTEQGDSAVYLCASSNTGMRTDTQYFGPGTRLTVL.